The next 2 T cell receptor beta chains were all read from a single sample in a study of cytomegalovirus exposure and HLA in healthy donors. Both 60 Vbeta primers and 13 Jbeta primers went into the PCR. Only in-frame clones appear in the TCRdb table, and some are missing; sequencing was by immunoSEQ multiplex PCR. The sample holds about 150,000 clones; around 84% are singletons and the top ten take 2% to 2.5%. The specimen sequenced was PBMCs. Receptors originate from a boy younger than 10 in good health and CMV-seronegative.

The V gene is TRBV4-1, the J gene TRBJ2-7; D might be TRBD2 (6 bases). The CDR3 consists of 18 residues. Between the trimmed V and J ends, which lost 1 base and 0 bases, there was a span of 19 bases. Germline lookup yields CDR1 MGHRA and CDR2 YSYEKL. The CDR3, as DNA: TGCGCCAGCAGCCAAGTTGTAGAGGAAGCGGGCCCCTCCTACGAGCAGTACTTC. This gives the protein CASSQVVEEAGPSYEQYF.

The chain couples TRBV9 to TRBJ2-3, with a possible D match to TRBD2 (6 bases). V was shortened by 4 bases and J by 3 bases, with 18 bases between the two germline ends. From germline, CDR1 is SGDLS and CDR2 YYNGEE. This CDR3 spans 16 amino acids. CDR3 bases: TGTGCCAGCAGCTCCGGGCCGCGGGGCGGGACAGATACGCAGTATTTT. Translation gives CASSSGPRGGTDTQYF.